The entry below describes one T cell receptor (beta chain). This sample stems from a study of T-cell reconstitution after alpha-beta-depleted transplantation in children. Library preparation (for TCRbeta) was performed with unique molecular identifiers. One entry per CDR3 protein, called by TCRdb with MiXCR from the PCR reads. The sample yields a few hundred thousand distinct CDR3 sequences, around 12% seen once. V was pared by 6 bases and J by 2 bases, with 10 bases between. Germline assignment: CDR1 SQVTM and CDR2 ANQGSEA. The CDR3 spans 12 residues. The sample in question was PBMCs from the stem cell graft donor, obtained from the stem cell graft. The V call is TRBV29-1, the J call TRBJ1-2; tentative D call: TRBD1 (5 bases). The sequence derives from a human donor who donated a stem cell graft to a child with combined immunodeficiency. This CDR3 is CSVGGGNYGYTF. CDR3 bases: TGCAGCGTGGGCGGGGGGAACTATGGCTACACCTTC.